One and the same sample provided the 7 T cell receptor beta chains below, sequenced in a study of T cells in Graves' hyperthyroidism and ophthalmopathy. Amplified TCR beta CDR3 regions derived from RNA transcripts. Carried out on the TCR CDR3, a first-round RT-PCR used the HTBI primer set. TCRdb fed the multiplex PCR reads into MiXCR, producing one record per CDR3 protein. The sample lists approximately 560,000 distinct CDR3 sequences; 46% were seen once. Sequencing was done on a sample of peripheral blood or thyroid tissue (not recorded which). All receptors come from a woman younger than 30 with Graves' hyperthyroidism.

The rearrangement uses TRBV5-1 and TRBJ2-5, with 10 bases fitting TRBD2. J gave up 1 base and V 4 bases, and 7 bases lay outside the gene matches. CDR3 size: 16 residues. Germline V lookup: CDR1 SGHRS, CDR2 YFSETQ. CDR3 nucleotides: TGCGCCAGCAGCCAGTATTCTAGCGGGAGCCAAGAGACCCAGTACTTC. It specifies CASSQYSSGSQETQYF.

The CDR3 DNA follows: TGCAGTGCTAATCAGGGACTAGCGGGAGGCCAGTACCAAGAGACCCAGTACTTC. This gives the protein CSANQGLAGGQYQETQYF. This sequence joins TRBV29-1 and TRBJ2-5; the match to TRBD2 covers 15 bases. This CDR3 has 18 amino acids. Germline V gene lookup returns CDR1 SQVTM and CDR2 ANQGSEA.

This sequence joins TRBV5-1 and TRBJ1-1; a possible D gene is TRBD1 (6 bases). The V end was cut by 8 bases, the J end by 4 bases, with 18 bases between. Germline assignment: CDR1 SGHRS and CDR2 YFSETQ. This CDR3 contains 14 residues. The CDR3 DNA reads TGCGCCAGTCAACCTGGGGGGCGATCCACTGAAGCTTTCTTT. It yields the protein CASQPGGRSTEAFF.

The gene calls are TRBV7-3 and TRBJ2-5, with 7 positions matching TRBD1. V dropped 5 bases and J dropped 2; count of bases not matched to a gene: 5. The CDR3 consists of 14 residues. CDR1 and CDR2 (germline): SGHTA, FQGTGA. Here the CDR3 reads CASSRQGEQETQYF. The CDR3 coding sequence is TGTGCCAGCAGCCGACAGGGTGAGCAAGAGACCCAGTACTTC.

This clonotype was found many times. The chain employs TRBV20-1 and TRBJ2-7; possible D gene TRBD1, 6 bases. Trimming left V 5 bases short and J 2 bases short, with 16 bases between. The germline CDR1 and CDR2 sequences are DFQATT and SNEGSKA (reference sequence). This CDR3 contains 14 residues. In DNA, the CDR3 is TGCAGTGCTTACAGGGCGCAAGCCACCTACGAGCAGTACTTC. Protein: CSAYRAQATYEQYF.

Turning to this clonotype: Because the CDR3 is missing its conserved closing phenylalanine or tryptophan, this is likely a read error. The DNA is left out, because the CDR3 cannot be placed on it with certainty; the CDR3 is given as TCRdb lists it. Here the CDR3 reads CSVGTAVY. The chain couples TRBV29-1 to TRBJ1-1; TRBD1 is taken as the D call from the table, unchecked against the DNA. Germline values: CDR1 SQVTM, CDR2 ANQGSEA. The CDR3 length equals 8 residues, ends included.

This clonotype was recorded only once. This may be a read error: a much more frequent sequence differs by one nucleotide. The chain is built from TRBV11-2 and TRBJ2-7; D could derive from TRBD1 or TRBD2 (5 bases each). Germline V gene sequence: CDR1 SGHAT, CDR2 FQNNGV. The CDR3 is made up of 14 amino acids. The CDR3 coding sequence is TGTGCCAGCAGCCCCAGCCGAGGGGCTTACGGGCAGTACTTC. Translating gives CASSPSRGAYGQYF.